The next 9 T cell receptor beta chains were all read from a single sample in a study of shared clonotypes between healthy human individuals (dated by TCRdb to the early 2020s). The library relied on the immunoSEQ multiplex PCR assay. The source is immuneACCESS, and TCRdb retained only in-frame sequences with V and J called. Part of the clones is not carried over; for the studies checked, unresolved V genes explain less than half of this, and the remainder is unexplained. This sample has roughly 1,800,000 clones in its table, and about 94% of those were observed once. Of the sample, roughly 1.2% is held by the ten largest clones. CD8 naive samples were obtained by positive selection for CCR7 among CD45RO-negative cells, yielding a CD45RA+CCR7+ population from which TemRA cells were excluded. Specimen: naive CD8+ T cells sorted from blood. Per the publication, the cell subset or site label means: CD45RA+CCR7+. These receptors were taken from a young man in good health.

The chain joins TRBV6-4 to TRBJ2-7; D may correspond to TRBD1 or TRBD2 (6 bases each). This CDR3 spans 16 amino acids. CDR1 is MRHNA, CDR2 SNTAGT, per germline. V was shortened by 2 bases and J by 5 bases, with 19 bases between the two germline ends. The DNA of the CDR3 is TGTGCCAGCAGTGACCCGGGGGCCCTGCTAGGTAACGAGCAGTACTTC. It is translated as CASSDPGALLGNEQYF.

This rearrangement joins TRBV7-9 to TRBJ1-1, with 7 bases aligning to TRBD1. The CDR3 totals 14 residues. V lost 5 bases, J lost 3 bases, and 6 bases stayed unmatched. In germline, CDR1 is SEHNR, CDR2 FQNEAQ (reference sequence). For the CDR3, the DNA is TGTGCCAGCAGCCCGGGGACAGAAGACACTGAAGCTTTCTTT. Translation gives CASSPGTEDTEAFF.

The V gene is TRBV11-2, the J gene TRBJ2-1; 7 bases map to TRBD2. Germline V CDR1 and CDR2: SGHAT, FQNNGV. V lost 5 bases to trimming and J lost 0 bases; unmatched junction nucleotides: 4. The CDR3 loop spans 15 amino acids. The CDR3 coding sequence is TGTGCCAGCAGCCCGGGACTACCCTCCTACAATGAGCAGTTCTTC. As protein: CASSPGLPSYNEQFF.

This chain links TRBV29-1 with TRBJ2-4; no reliable D call. V lost 6 bases and J lost 5, with 14 bases in between. The CDR3 is 13 amino acids. Germline CDR1 and CDR2: SQVTM and ANQGSEA. CDR3 in amino acids: CSVQTIDENIQYF. The CDR3 nucleotides are TGCAGCGTCCAGACCATTGACGAAAACATTCAGTACTTC.

As to this clone: This sample includes further DNA sequences coding for the same CDR3. The V and J genes are TRBV7-9 and TRBJ1-1; tentatively, D is TRBD1 (6 bases). CDR1 is SEHNR, CDR2 FQNEAQ, per germline (reference sequence). The CDR3 sequence is 15 residues long. Between the trimmed V and J ends, which lost 3 bases and 3 bases, there was a span of 14 bases. In nucleotides, the CDR3 is TGTGCCAGCAGCTTTGGGTGGGGGGGCGACACTGAAGCTTTCTTT. Translating gives CASSFGWGGDTEAFF.

J is TRBJ1-1 and V is TRBV2, with D possibly TRBD1 on 5 matching bases. V was cut by 3 bases and J by 8 bases, with 13 bases left in between. In germline, CDR1 is SNHLY, CDR2 FYNNEI. The CDR3 is 13 amino acids. The CDR3 sequence is CASSDVWGREAFF. The CDR3 region has the DNA TGTGCCAGCAGTGATGTTTGGGGACGCGAAGCTTTCTTT.

The chain's CDR3 is CASTPSNVYEQYF. DNA of the CDR3: TGTGCCAGCACCCCAAGCAACGTCTACGAGCAGTACTTC. This chain joins TRBV6-1 and TRBJ2-7; the D is unclear. In germline, CDR1 is MNHNS, CDR2 SASEGT. The CDR3 is made up of 13 amino acids. V lost 7 bases and J 3 bases, leaving 13 bases between the germline ends.

The gene calls are TRBV27 and TRBJ1-2; D call uncertain. The germline CDR1 and CDR2 sequences are MNHEY and SMNVEV (reference sequence). With 7 bases removed from V and 8 bases from J, the gap between germline ends came to 17 bases. The CDR3 has 13 residues. CDR3 bases: TGTGCCAGCAAGCGATGGACTTTAGACGGCTACACCTTC. Translation: CASKRWTLDGYTF.

This clone was observed a single time. This CDR3 reads CASSEHRGLDSPLHF. CDR3 coding DNA: TGTGCCAGCAGTGAACACAGGGGTTTGGATTCACCCCTCCACTTT. The rearrangement uses TRBV2 and TRBJ1-6, with 7 bases identical to TRBD1. V lost 2 bases and J lost 8; bases outside the gene matches: 6. The CDR3 runs 15 residues. Germline V gene data show CDR1 as SNHLY and CDR2 as FYNNEI.